A single sample gave rise to the 13 T cell receptor beta chains below, sequenced in a study of cytomegalovirus exposure and HLA in healthy donors. Primers included in the PCR were 60 Vbeta and 13 Jbeta primers. Clones were read by immunoSEQ multiplex PCR, and TCRdb kept only the in-frame ones, dropping some. Its table lists roughly 100,000 clones. Sequenced input: PBMCs. Every receptor here comes from a middle-aged man in good health and CMV-seronegative.

V gene TRBV9 combines with J gene TRBJ1-2, with D perhaps matching TRBD1 (5 bases). Germline-derived CDR1 and CDR2 are SGDLS and YYNGEE. The germline V and J ends were trimmed by 2 bases and 8 bases, with 13 bases remaining between them. The CDR3 loop spans 13 amino acids. DNA for the CDR3: TGTGCCAGCAGCGTGGACATTAATCAAGGCTACACCTTC. This translates into CASSVDINQGYTF.

The chain recombines TRBV7-2 with TRBJ1-5, with D possibly being TRBD1 (6 bases). This CDR3 is built from 14 residues. Germline values: CDR1 SGHTA, CDR2 FQGNSA. Trimming cost V 5 bases and J 3 bases, with 11 bases left between them. As DNA, the CDR3 is TGTGCCAGCAGCCTACAGGGAAACAATCAGCCCCAGCATTTT. Its protein is CASSLQGNNQPQHF.

The rearrangement links TRBV2 to TRBJ2-2; D might be TRBD1 (7 bases). CDR3 length: 15 amino acids. Trimming removed 10 bases at V and 0 bases at J, with 15 bases between. Germline CDR1 is SNHLY and CDR2 is FYNNEI. CDR3 bases: TGTGCCACAGGGGGGAGCGGCGCGAACACCGGGGAGCTGTTTTTT. It codes for CATGGSGANTGELFF. Full variable domain (outside the CDR3, taken from reference TRBV2 and TRBJ2-2): EPEVTQTPSHQVTQMGQEVILRCVPISNHLYFYWYRQILGQKVEFLVSFYNNEISEKSEIFDDQFSVERPDGSNFTLKIRSTKLEDSAMYFCATGGSGANTGELFFGEGSRLTVL.

The gene calls are TRBV6-5 and TRBJ1-1; 8 bases map to TRBD1. CDR3 size: 13 residues. Trimming took 5 bases from V and 4 from J; bases not matched to a gene: 3. Germline-derived CDR1 and CDR2 are MNHEY and SVGAGI. CDR3 region: CASSQGASTEAFF. The CDR3 DNA follows: TGTGCCAGCAGTCAGGGGGCGTCCACTGAAGCTTTCTTT.

The rearrangement links TRBV30 to TRBJ1-2, with 8 bases identical to TRBD1. This CDR3 is built from 16 residues. Germline lookup yields CDR1 GTSNPN and CDR2 SVGIG (reference sequence). With 1 base clipped from V and 8 bases from J, the junction kept 15 bases outside the gene matches. CDR3 sequence (DNA): TGTGCCTGGAGTGCGGGGACAGGCCCCGGGTTACAGGGCTACACCTTC. This sequence encodes CAWSAGTGPGLQGYTF.

Regarding this clone: The junction departs from the called germline gene at one end, perhaps through a read error. The chain employs TRBV11-2 and TRBJ1-2, with a weak D call TRBD1 (6 bases). Germline CDR1 SGHAT, CDR2 FQNNGV. CDR3 length: 12 amino acids. The CDR3 DNA follows: TGTGCCAGCAGCTTAGATGGATGGGGGCCCCACTTC. Amino acid sequence: CASSLDGWGPHF.

The chain couples TRBV13 to TRBJ1-1; D unresolved. This CDR3 is built from 15 residues. V lost 5 bases and J lost 1, with 14 bases in between. Per the germline V gene, CDR1 is PRHDT and CDR2 is FYEKMQ (reference sequence). CDR3 loop: CASSPRTGRNTEAFF. The CDR3 region has the DNA TGTGCCAGCAGCCCGAGAACGGGGAGGAACACTGAAGCTTTCTTT.

The chain uses TRBV5-1 and TRBJ1-2; D uncertain. Germline loops: CDR1 SGHRS, CDR2 YFSETQ. Trimming left V 3 bases short and J 2 bases short, with 11 bases between. The CDR3 extends over 14 amino acids. This chain's CDR3 is CASSSGGANYGYTF. The CDR3 nucleotides are TGCGCCAGCAGCTCGGGAGGTGCAAACTATGGCTACACCTTC.

The rearrangement links TRBV7-9 to TRBJ2-2; D possibly corresponds to TRBD1 (5 bases). The V gene lost 9 bases and the J gene lost 0 bases, with 11 bases spanning the gap. Germline V gene lookup returns CDR1 SEHNR and CDR2 FQNEAQ (reference sequence). The CDR3 loop spans 14 amino acids. The CDR3, as DNA: TGTGCCAGTACGCGACAGCCGAACACCGGGGAGCTGTTTTTT. The encoded protein is CASTRQPNTGELFF.

The rearrangement joins TRBV5-1 to TRBJ2-7, with TRBD1 identical over 7 bases. CDR3 size: 15 residues. CDR1 is SGHRS, CDR2 YFSETQ, per germline. V lost 0 bases, J lost 5 bases, and 8 bases stayed unmatched. The CDR3 nucleotides read TGCGCCAGCAGCTTGGTTGGGACAGAGGGGGACGAGCAGTACTTC. Translation gives CASSLVGTEGDEQYF.

This chain connects TRBV27 to TRBJ2-4; TRBD1 is a possible D gene (6 bases). The CDR3 sequence is 16 residues long. Trimming removed 1 base from V and 0 bases from J, with 10 bases in between. Germline V lookup: CDR1 MNHEY, CDR2 SMNVEV (reference sequence). CDR3 nucleotides: TGTGCCAGCAGTTTATTGTCCAGGGGAGCCAAAAACATTCAGTACTTC. It yields the protein CASSLLSRGAKNIQYF.

The rearrangement uses TRBV7-2 and TRBJ2-7, with 13 bases that match TRBD2. Looked up from germline, CDR1 is SGHTA and CDR2 is FQGNSA. The V gene end was trimmed by 5 bases and the J gene end by 4 bases; junction bases not matched to a gene: 5. The CDR3 contains 15 residues. CDR3 sequence (DNA): TGTGCCAGCAGCCTCATACTAGCGGGGGGGTACGAGCAGTACTTC. It specifies CASSLILAGGYEQYF.

This chain connects TRBV19 to TRBJ1-1; TRBD1 is a possible D gene (6 bases). Trimming pared 11 bases from V and 7 bases from J, leaving 20 bases between. CDR1 is LNHDA and CDR2 is SQIVND in the germline V gene (reference sequence). This CDR3 region has 13 residues. This chain's CDR3 is CALIPEGQGEAFF. CDR3 nucleotides: TGTGCCCTTATACCCGAGGGACAAGGTGAAGCTTTCTTT.